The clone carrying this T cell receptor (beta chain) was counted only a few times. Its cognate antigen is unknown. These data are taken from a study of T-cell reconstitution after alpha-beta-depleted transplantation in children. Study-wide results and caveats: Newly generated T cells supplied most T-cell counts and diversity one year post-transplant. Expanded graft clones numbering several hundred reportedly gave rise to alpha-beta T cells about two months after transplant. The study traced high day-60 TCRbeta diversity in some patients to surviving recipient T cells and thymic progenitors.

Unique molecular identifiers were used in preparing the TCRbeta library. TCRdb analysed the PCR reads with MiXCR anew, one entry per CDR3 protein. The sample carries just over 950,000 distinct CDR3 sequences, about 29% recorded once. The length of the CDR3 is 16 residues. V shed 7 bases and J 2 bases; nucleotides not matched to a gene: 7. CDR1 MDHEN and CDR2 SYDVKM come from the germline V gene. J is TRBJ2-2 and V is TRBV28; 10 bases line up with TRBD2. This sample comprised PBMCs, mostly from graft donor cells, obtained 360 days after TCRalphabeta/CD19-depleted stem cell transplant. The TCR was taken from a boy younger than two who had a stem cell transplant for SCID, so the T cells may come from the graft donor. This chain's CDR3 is CASKGAGGRNTGELFF. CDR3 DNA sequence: TGTGCCAGCAAGGGAGCGGGGGGGCGCAACACCGGGGAGCTGTTTTTT.